Detailed here is one T cell receptor beta chain. Antigen: not known. This sample is part of a study of memory CD4+ T cells and cytomegalovirus serostatus. Libraries were prepared by immunoSEQ multiplex PCR; TCRdb keeps only in-frame clonotypes and omits some of them. The sample gives about 59,000 clones, about 81% of which show up once; approximately 1% is in the top ten. Single viable CD3+CD4+CD8-CD45RO+ cells were sorted as the memory CD4+ T cells. CMV serostatus came from serum IgG against pp150, pp28, p38, p52. Study-level results: Each of approximately 73 CMV-associated TCRbeta sequences occurred in one to five individuals.

The CDR3 is 14 amino acids. Germline-derived CDR1 and CDR2 are ENHRY and SYGVKD. Losses at the gene ends were 7 bases for V and 5 bases for J; bases not matched to a gene: 7. The receptor was derived from an adult in good health and CMV-seronegative. The material sequenced was memory CD4+ T cells from blood. V usage is TRBV10-3 and J usage is TRBJ1-5; 8 positions match TRBD1. The CDR3 protein is CAIKSGTGYQPQHF. CDR3 DNA sequence: TGTGCCATCAAAAGTGGGACAGGCTATCAGCCCCAGCATTTT.